The clone carrying this TCR beta chain was counted only a few times. What it binds is not known. The study drew donors from healthy Caucasian individuals in Russia aged roughly 6 to 90. The data belong to a study of blood T cells in healthy people across ages. Regarding the study as a whole: Whereas aged donors had fewer naive CD4+ cells, long-lived donors had more of them and higher diversity.

The CDR3 is made up of 17 amino acids. V lost 4 bases to trimming and J lost 1 base; unmatched junction nucleotides: 9. CDR1 and CDR2 (germline): LGHDT, YNNKEL (reference sequence). Sample-barcoded 5' priming and a J-beta primer mix drove a second PCR of 7 to 11 cycles. Each cDNA molecule was tagged by a template-switch adaptor that had 12 random nucleotides. A single record per CDR3 protein comes from TCRdb applying MiXCR to the 5' RACE reads. Counted here are approximately 760,000 distinct CDR3 sequences, 20% to 30% occurring once; the ten biggest clones make up 9.4%. These same data were also listed under a study on T cells of mothers and their children. As reported in that work: There were over 9.5 million TCR beta CDR3 reads from each mother and about 3 million from each child.

The chain recombines TRBV3-1 with TRBJ2-7, with TRBD2 identical over 11 bases. Sequencing was performed on blood. This TCR was sampled from a boy aged 5-17 years in good health. The CDR3 sequence: CASSRERTSGLSYEQYF. The CDR3 nucleotides read TGTGCCAGCAGCCGCGAAAGGACTAGCGGGCTGTCCTACGAGCAGTACTTC.